Listed below are T cell receptor beta chains from one sample, sequenced in a study of Ad26.COV2.S vaccination and SARS-CoV-2 variants. Clones were read by immunoSEQ multiplex PCR, and TCRdb kept only the in-frame ones, dropping some. The repertoire includes about 350,000 clones, roughly nine tenths of them detected once, and 3% to 5% sits in the top ten. Sequenced material: peripheral blood, taken after recovery from COVID-19. These TCRs come from a human donor who had recovered from COVID-19. CDR3s include the opening cysteine and the closing phenylalanine or tryptophan. The order of the fields is D gene, V gene, J gene, CDR3 DNA, CDR3 protein. A D gene is named only where the DNA matches it firmly.

d_gene: .
v_gene: TRBV5-1
j_gene: TRBJ2-1
CDR3nt: TGCGCCAGCAGCTTGGTACAGAGCTCCTACAATGAGCAGTTCTTC
CDR3aa: CASSLVQSSYNEQFF

d_gene: TRBD2
v_gene: TRBV24-1
j_gene: TRBJ2-7
CDR3nt: TGTGCCACCAGTGAAAACACTAGCGGGGGACTGTACGAGCAGTACTTC
CDR3aa: CATSENTSGGLYEQYF

d_gene: .
v_gene: TRBV6-5
j_gene: TRBJ2-7
CDR3nt: TGTGCCAGCAGACTGACTGGAGCGGAGCAGTACTTC
CDR3aa: CASRLTGAEQYF

d_gene: .
v_gene: TRBV6-5
j_gene: TRBJ2-1
CDR3nt: TGTGCCAGCAGTTACTTCTCCAGCTCCTACAATGAGCAGTTCTTC
CDR3aa: CASSYFSSSYNEQFF

d_gene: .
v_gene: TRBV9
j_gene: TRBJ2-5
CDR3nt: TGTGCCAGCAGCGTGGCGGGACTTGGAGAGACCCAGTACTTC
CDR3aa: CASSVAGLGETQYF

d_gene: .
v_gene: TRBV6-4
j_gene: TRBJ1-2
CDR3nt: TGTGCCAGCAGGGACAGCCAGCTAAGGAGCTACACCTTC
CDR3aa: CASRDSQLRSYTF

d_gene: .
v_gene: TRBV14
j_gene: TRBJ2-7
CDR3nt: TGTGCCAGCAGCCCCTTGGGGGGTCAACACGAGCAGTACTTC
CDR3aa: CASSPLGGQHEQYF

d_gene: .
v_gene: TRBV5-8
j_gene: TRBJ1-4
CDR3nt: TGTGCCAGCAGCTTGGGAACAGGAAATGAAAAACTGTTTTTT
CDR3aa: CASSLGTGNEKLFF

d_gene: .
v_gene: TRBV11-2
j_gene: TRBJ1-3
CDR3nt: TGTGCCAGCAGCCTCCGGCGGGAAAGCTCTGGAAACACCATATATTTT
CDR3aa: CASSLRRESSGNTIYF

d_gene: .
v_gene: TRBV12-5
j_gene: TRBJ1-1
CDR3nt: TGTGCTAGTGGTTTCTTTCGGTCGGAGACCAATATTGTGTCGGGAGTGAACACTGAAGCTTTCTTT
CDR3aa: CASGFFRSETNIVSGVNTEAFF